The 23 T cell receptor beta chains below all came from one sample that was sequenced in a study of cytomegalovirus exposure and HLA in healthy donors (dated by TCRdb to 2016 to 2017). Library method: the immunoSEQ multiplex PCR assay. A mixture of 60 forward primers for TCR Vbeta segments and 13 reverse primers for TCR Jbeta segments was used in the multiplex PCR. TCRdb carries this immuneACCESS record with in-frame sequences only. Its versions omit some clonotypes, under half of them owing to an unresolved V gene in the studies checked, with the rest unexplained. The sample table shows about 130,000 clones, and more than 80% are seen once. The ten largest clones capture under 7% of the sample. Sequences were obtained from PBMCs. These TCRs come from a woman aged 40-49 years in good health and CMV-seropositive.

The chain combines TRBV10-2 with TRBJ2-7, with 9 bases identical to TRBD1. This CDR3 has 19 residues. Germline V gene data show CDR1 as WSHSY and CDR2 as SAAADI. With 5 bases clipped from V and 0 bases from J, the junction kept 17 bases outside the gene matches. In DNA, the CDR3 is TGCGCCAGCAGTCATCTCGACCCGCCCGGGACAGGGTTCTCCTACGAGCAGTACTTC. This codes for CASSHLDPPGTGFSYEQYF.

The chain carries TRBV5-3 and TRBJ2-3; a weak D match, TRBD2 (6 bases). TRBV5-3 is annotated as an ORF whose role is uncertain. The CDR3 length is 16 residues. The germline V and J ends were trimmed by 0 bases and 0 bases, with 11 bases remaining between them. CDR3 coding DNA: TGTGCCAGAAGCTTGGAGGGCGGGGAAAGCACAGATACGCAGTATTTT. This translates into CARSLEGGESTDTQYF.

As to this clone: One end of the junction is discordant with germline, which a read error may explain. V usage is TRBV7-7 and J usage is TRBJ2-5; maybe TRBD2 (5 bases). The CDR3 consists of 14 residues. CDR1 is SSHAT, CDR2 FNYEAQ, per germline (reference sequence). The CDR3 coding sequence is TGTGCTAGCAGCTTAGGAGGAGGCAAGGGGACCCAGTACTTC. It codes for CASSLGGGKGTQYF.

This clone was detected only a few times. CDR3 region: CASGGQGGPAFF. CDR3 nucleotides: TGTGCCAGCGGGGGACAGGGAGGTCCAGCTTTCTTT. The V call is TRBV2, the J call TRBJ1-1; TRBD1 matches 9 bases. Germline CDR1 reads SNHLY; CDR2 reads FYNNEI. CDR3 length equals 12 residues. V dropped 8 bases and J dropped 10; count of bases not matched to a gene: 8.

The rearrangement joins TRBV28 to TRBJ2-2; 14 nucleotides align to TRBD2. This CDR3 is built from 20 residues. In germline, CDR1 is MDHEN, CDR2 SYDVKM. Trimming took 4 bases from V and 5 from J; bases not matched to a gene: 15. The CDR3 bases are TGTGCCAGCAGTTGGCCCGGTTGGGGACTAGCGGGAGTCAATACCGGGGAGCTGTTTTTT. It translates to CASSWPGWGLAGVNTGELFF.

This rearrangement joins TRBV19 to TRBJ2-7; possibly TRBD2 for D (6 bases). V lost 5 bases and J lost 1, with 12 bases in between. The germline gives CDR1 LNHDA, CDR2 SQIVND (reference sequence). The CDR3 covers 14 residues. This CDR3 is CASSSGTVSYEQYF. CDR3 in DNA: TGTGCCAGTAGTTCCGGGACTGTTTCCTACGAGCAGTACTTC.

By sample share, this clone is medium-sized (0.01 to 0.1%). Other DNA sequences in the sample encode the same CDR3. The chain carries TRBV18 and TRBJ2-5, with D perhaps matching TRBD1 (5 bases). Germline V CDR1 and CDR2: KGHSH, LQKENI. This CDR3 spans 14 amino acids. V lost 2 bases to trimming and J lost 2 bases, with 9 bases between them. DNA for the CDR3: TGTGCCAGCTCACCAAACAGGAATCAAGAGACCCAGTACTTC. It codes for CASSPNRNQETQYF.

The V call is TRBV7-2, the J call TRBJ1-6; D is unresolved. This CDR3 is 11 amino acids long. Deletions cut 3 bases from V and 13 bases from J, with 7 bases between. Germline V CDR1 and CDR2: SGHTA, FQGNSA. CDR3 DNA: TGTGCCAGCAGCTTTAATTTCCCCCTCCACTTT. This sequence encodes CASSFNFPLHF.

The gene calls are TRBV6-5 and TRBJ1-1, with D uncertain. Germline lookup yields CDR1 MNHEY and CDR2 SVGAGI. Deletions cut 4 bases from V and 5 bases from J, with 20 bases between. This CDR3 region has 16 residues. The DNA of the CDR3 is TGTGCCAGCAGTTCGCTTTGGGCCCTGCGGAGGACTGAAGCTTTCTTT. This translates into CASSSLWALRRTEAFF.

The chain carries TRBV5-1 and TRBJ2-2, with TRBD2 matching over 8 bases. CDR1 and CDR2 from the germline V gene are SGHRS and YFSETQ. The ends lost 4 bases at V and 3 bases at J; junction bases unmatched: 11. The CDR3 covers 17 residues. DNA of the CDR3: TGCGCCAGCAGCCCCACGGGGAGCGGGGGTTACACCGGGGAGCTGTTTTTT. This encodes CASSPTGSGGYTGELFF.

The chain joins TRBV25-1 to TRBJ2-3, with a weak D call TRBD2 (5 bases). V lost 2 bases, J lost 5 bases, and 8 bases lay in between. Per germline, CDR1 MGHDK and CDR2 SYGVNS. The CDR3 totals 13 residues. CDR3 sequence (DNA): TGTGCCAGCAGTGAAGCAGGAGGAGATACGCAGTATTTT. Translating gives CASSEAGGDTQYF.

The chain combines TRBV5-6 with TRBJ1-2; 7 nucleotides line up with TRBD1. CDR1 and CDR2 from the germline V gene are SGHDT and YYEEEE. V shed 3 bases and J 5 bases; nucleotides not matched to a gene: 16. The CDR3 spans 17 residues. DNA of the CDR3: TGTGCCAGCAGCTCCAAACCGGGACAGATCCTCGAGTATGGCTACACCTTC. Translating it yields CASSSKPGQILEYGYTF. The full variable domain, its missing parts supplied by reference TRBV5-6 and TRBJ1-2, is DAGVTQSPTHLIKTRGQQVTLRCSPKSGHDTVSWYQQALGQGPQFIFQYYEEEERQRGNFPDRFSGHQFPNYSSELNVNALLLGDSALYLCASSSKPGQILEYGYTFGSGTRLTVV.

This clone was picked up one time. This chain links TRBV5-6 with TRBJ1-6; D is undetermined. V lost 1 base to trimming and J lost 10 bases, with 9 bases between them. CDR1 is SGHDT, CDR2 YYEEEE, per germline. The CDR3 runs to 13 residues. CDR3 in amino acids: CASSLYGESPLHF. As DNA, the CDR3 is TGTGCCAGCAGCTTGTACGGGGAATCACCCCTCCACTTT.

The chain employs TRBV19 and TRBJ2-1; TRBD1 agrees at 9 bases. The CDR3 totals 15 residues. The V gene end was trimmed by 5 bases and the J gene end by 10 bases; junction bases not matched to a gene: 12. Per the germline V gene, CDR1 is LNHDA and CDR2 is SQIVND (reference sequence). The CDR3 DNA reads TGTGCCAGTAGTCCCGGGGACAGGGTTTTAAGGGAGCAGTTCTTC. Translating gives CASSPGDRVLREQFF.

The CDR3 bases are TGTGCCATCAGACCGGACGGGGGGGGAGAGACCCAGTACTTC. It encodes CAIRPDGGGETQYF. The genes are TRBV10-3 and TRBJ2-5, with TRBD2 matching over 8 bases. Germline V gives CDR1 ENHRY, CDR2 SYGVKD. The CDR3 loop spans 14 amino acids. The V segment lost 6 bases and the J segment 4 bases; nucleotides outside the gene matches: 7.

The chain has TRBV10-3 and TRBJ2-1; TRBD2 matches at 8 bases. The CDR3 consists of 15 residues. Trimming removed 4 bases from V and 10 bases from J; junction bases left unmatched: 12. The germline CDR1 and CDR2 sequences are ENHRY and SYGVKD. CDR3 loop: CAISVSGGGLGEQFF. In DNA, the CDR3 is TGTGCCATCAGTGTATCCGGCGGGGGGCTGGGGGAGCAGTTCTTC.

A few counts support this clone. The chain employs TRBV9 and TRBJ1-4; TRBD1 is a possible D gene (6 bases). V was shortened by 3 bases and J by 8 bases, with 14 bases between the two germline ends. Germline CDR1 and CDR2: SGDLS and YYNGEE. CDR3 length: 14 residues. CDR3 nucleotides: TGTGCCAGCAGCGGGGGGCCGATAGACGAAAAACTGTTTTTT. Translating it yields CASSGGPIDEKLFF. The variable domain in full, with the rest retrieved from reference TRBV9 and TRBJ1-4, is DSGVTQTPKHLITATGQRVTLRCSPRSGDLSVYWYQQSLDQGLQFLIQYYNGEERAKGNILERFSAQQFPDLHSELNLSSLELGDSALYFCASSGGPIDEKLFFGSGTQLSVL.

The chain carries TRBV11-2 and TRBJ1-3; D is possibly TRBD1 (5 bases). V lost 5 bases and J 0 bases, leaving 11 bases between the germline ends. In germline, CDR1 is SGHAT, CDR2 FQNNGV. This CDR3 is built from 15 residues. The CDR3 is CASSAGRFSGNTIYF. The CDR3 region has the DNA TGTGCCAGCAGCGCGGGACGGTTCTCTGGAAACACCATATATTTT.

This chain joins TRBV2 and TRBJ1-6; 8 positions agree with TRBD1. V lost 6 bases, J lost 6 bases, and 4 bases stayed unmatched. The CDR3 consists of 14 residues. The germline gives CDR1 SNHLY, CDR2 FYNNEI. In DNA, the CDR3 is TGTGCCAGCAGCAGGACAGGGACTAATTCACCCCTCCACTTT. Encoded protein: CASSRTGTNSPLHF.

This rearrangement joins TRBV11-1 to TRBJ2-7, with D uncertain. CDR3 size: 13 residues. Trimming removed 1 base from V and 3 bases from J, with 7 bases in between. In germline, CDR1 is SGHAT, CDR2 FQDESV (reference sequence). The CDR3 coding sequence is TGTGCCAGCAGCTTAGACCAGGTCTACGAGCAGTACTTC. Translating it yields CASSLDQVYEQYF. The full variable domain, in which reference TRBV11-1 and TRBJ2-7 provide the parts outside the CDR3, is EAEVAQSPRYKITEKSQAVAFWCDPISGHATLYWYRQILGQGPELLVQFQDESVVDDSQLPKDRFSAERLKGVDSTLKIQPAELGDSAMYLCASSLDQVYEQYFGPGTRLTVT.

The CDR3 loop is CASSQGNYYEQYF. CDR3 coding DNA: TGCGCCAGCAGCCAGGGGAATTACTACGAGCAGTACTTC. J is TRBJ2-7 and V is TRBV5-1, with D perhaps matching TRBD1 (6 bases). Germline CDR1 and CDR2: SGHRS and YFSETQ. This CDR3 comprises 13 residues. Trimming took 4 bases from V and 3 from J, leaving 11 bases between them.

This sequence joins TRBV7-3 and TRBJ2-1; tentative D call: TRBD2 (6 bases). The CDR3 covers 14 residues. Germline CDR1 reads SGHTA; CDR2 reads FQGTGA. V dropped 4 bases and J dropped 12 bases, with 19 bases sitting between them. CDR3 nucleotide sequence: TGTGCCAGCAGCTCCAGCCGGGACTTGGGGGGGCAGTTCTTC. The encoded protein is CASSSSRDLGGQFF. Together with reference TRBV7-3 and TRBJ2-1, the CDR3 gives the full variable domain: GAGVSQTPSNKVTEKGKYVELRCDPISGHTALYWYRQSLGQGPEFLIYFQGTGAADDSGLPNDRFFAVRPEGSVSTLKIQRTERGDSAVYLCASSSSRDLGGQFFGPGTRLTVL.

This sequence joins TRBV5-1 and TRBJ2-5, with 8 bases fitting TRBD2. Trimming took 0 bases from V and 2 from J; bases not matched to a gene: 3. Germline CDR1 is SGHRS and CDR2 is YFSETQ. The CDR3 runs 15 residues. The CDR3 is CASSLVRGGQETQYF. CDR3 nucleotides: TGCGCCAGCAGCTTGGTACGGGGGGGACAAGAGACCCAGTACTTC.